These 28 T cell receptor beta chains originate from one sample sequenced in a study of T cell responses to AZD1222 COVID-19 vaccine (dated by TCRdb to about 2021). The sample's time point label, in plain terms: baseline before first vaccination. The library came from the immunoSEQ multiplex PCR assay. What TCRdb holds here is the immuneACCESS table cut down to in-frame rearrangements. Part of the clones is not present; checked against another copy, under half of the missing clones reflect an unresolved V gene, and the others are unexplained. The sample has roughly 60,000 clones on record, around 90% of them singletons. Together, the top ten hold roughly 5% of the sample. This sample comprised peripheral blood, obtained on day 0 of AZD1222 vaccination. All receptors come from an adult in good health.

Here the CDR3 reads CASSYSPRGQGAYIQYF. Here the CDR3 DNA reads TGTGCCAGCAGTTACTCACCGCGGGGACAGGGGGCTTACATTCAGTACTTC. V and J are TRBV6-2 or TRBV6-3 and TRBJ2-4, with 12 nucleotides matching TRBD1. J was trimmed by 8 bases and V by 0 bases; bases with no gene match: 8. This CDR3 spans 17 amino acids. Germline V gene sequence: CDR1 MNHEY, CDR2 SVGEGT.

This chain connects TRBV5-4 to TRBJ2-2, with a possible D match to TRBD1 (6 bases). From germline, CDR1 is SGHNT and CDR2 YYREEE (reference sequence). The CDR3 contains 14 residues. Trimming removed 0 bases from V and 6 bases from J, with 9 bases in between. The DNA for the CDR3 is TGTGCCAGCAGCTTGGGGCAGGGGTCCGGGGAGCTGTTTTTT. It codes for CASSLGQGSGELFF.

J is TRBJ1-4 and V is TRBV2; TRBD1 matches 7 bases. The CDR3 is 15 amino acids. V shed 6 bases and J 5 bases; nucleotides not matched to a gene: 9. Germline V gene data show CDR1 as SNHLY and CDR2 as FYNNEI. CDR3 sequence: CASSVQQGRNEKLFF. In nucleotides, the CDR3 is TGTGCCAGCAGCGTACAACAGGGGAGAAATGAAAAACTGTTTTTT.

This clone was counted once. The chain recombines TRBV6-6 with TRBJ1-5, with D maybe TRBD1 (5 bases). There are 15 residues in the CDR3. V dropped 8 bases and J dropped 4 bases, with 18 bases sitting between them. Germline loops: CDR1 MNHNY, CDR2 SVGAGI (reference sequence). The CDR3 loop is CASLGGGTANQPQHF. CDR3 coding DNA: TGTGCCAGCCTGGGGGGAGGGACCGCTAATCAGCCCCAGCATTTT.

The chain joins TRBV2 to TRBJ1-4; D not resolved. Trimming took 7 bases from V and 8 from J, leaving 17 bases between them. Per germline, CDR1 SNHLY and CDR2 FYNNEI. This CDR3 is built from 14 residues. The DNA of the CDR3 is TGTGCCAGCAACCCCAGGCGCTCCCACGAAAAACTGTTTTTT. Translation gives CASNPRRSHEKLFF.

This chain joins TRBV11-2 and TRBJ1-1; TRBD1 matches at 9 bases. Trimming took 7 bases from V and 11 from J; bases not matched to a gene: 5. CDR3 length: 11 amino acids. The V gene's germline CDR1 is SGHAT and CDR2 FQNNGV. CDR3 nucleotides: TGTGCCAGCACCCGGACAGGGGAGGCTTTCTTT. It encodes CASTRTGEAFF. The whole variable domain, remainder taken from reference TRBV11-2 and TRBJ1-1, is EAGVAQSPRYKIIEKRQSVAFWCNPISGHATLYWYQQILGQGPKLLIQFQNNGVVDDSQLPKDRFSAERLKGVDSTLKIQPAKLEDSAVYLCASTRTGEAFFGQGTRLTVV.

This chain uses TRBV9 with TRBJ1-1; unclear D gene. Germline V gene sequence: CDR1 SGDLS, CDR2 YYNGEE. The CDR3 is 15 residues long. V lost 0 bases to trimming and J lost 1 base, with 10 bases between them. The CDR3 region is CASSVEVNPNTEAFF. Here the CDR3 DNA reads TGTGCCAGCAGCGTAGAAGTAAACCCGAACACTGAAGCTTTCTTT.

In its sample, this clone was seen once. This sequence joins TRBV4-1 and TRBJ1-2; D gene ambiguous. Germline CDR1 and CDR2: MGHRA and YSYEKL. With 4 bases removed from V and 5 bases from J, the gap between germline ends came to 14 bases. The CDR3 length is 14 residues. In DNA, the CDR3 is TGCGCCAGCAGCCTGACGGTGCCCGGATATGGCTACACCTTC. This translates into CASSLTVPGYGYTF.

This rearrangement joins TRBV19 to TRBJ1-3, with 8 positions matching TRBD1. Per the germline V gene, CDR1 is LNHDA and CDR2 is SQIVND (reference sequence). This CDR3 has 16 residues. With V trimmed by 2 bases and J by 2 bases, 5 bases remained unmatched. The CDR3 DNA sequence: TGTGCCAGTAGTATACAGGGGGCAGGACCTGGAAACACCATATATTTT. Protein product: CASSIQGAGPGNTIYF.

The chain is built from TRBV28 and TRBJ1-6, with TRBD1 matching over 9 bases. The V and J ends lost 5 bases and 6 bases, in that order; junction bases with no gene match: 8. The CDR3 is made up of 16 amino acids. Germline V gives CDR1 MDHEN, CDR2 SYDVKM. This CDR3 is CASSPLGQGRNSPLHF. CDR3 DNA sequence: TGTGCCAGCAGTCCGCTGGGACAGGGCCGTAATTCACCCCTCCACTTT.

The chain uses TRBV12-5 and TRBJ2-5, with TRBD2 identical over 10 bases. Germline loops: CDR1 LGHNT, CDR2 FRNRAP. CDR3 size: 14 residues. V shed 6 bases and J 6 bases; nucleotides not matched to a gene: 7. The CDR3 is CASGLSGGAKTQYF. CDR3 sequence (DNA): TGTGCTAGTGGCTTAAGCGGGGGGGCCAAGACCCAGTACTTC. Supplemented by reference TRBV12-5 and TRBJ2-5, the full variable domain reads DARVTQTPRHKVTEMGQEVTMRCQPILGHNTVFWYRQTMMQGLELLAYFRNRAPLDDSGMPKDRFSAEMPDATLATLKIQPSEPRDSAVYFCASGLSGGAKTQYFGPGTRLLVL.

This sequence joins TRBV6-1 and TRBJ1-1; possibly TRBD1 for D (5 bases). Per the germline V gene, CDR1 is MNHNS and CDR2 is SASEGT. Trimming removed 1 base at V and 7 bases at J, with 10 bases between. This CDR3 region has 13 residues. For the CDR3, the DNA is TGTGCCAGCAGTGAAGGAGGCAGGGTTGAAGCTTTCTTT. Its protein is CASSEGGRVEAFF.

The gene calls are TRBV4-1 and TRBJ1-1; unclear D gene. Germline CDR1 reads MGHRA; CDR2 reads YSYEKL. The CDR3 is made up of 14 amino acids. V was trimmed by 5 bases and J by 5 bases, leaving 15 bases between them. The chain's CDR3 is CASSVETSRTEAFF. The CDR3 DNA sequence: TGCGCCAGCAGCGTAGAGACCTCAAGGACTGAAGCTTTCTTT.

The CDR3 region is CASSLGLLEATGELFF. CDR3 DNA sequence: TGTGCCAGCAGCCTGGGGCTACTGGAGGCGACCGGGGAGCTGTTTTTT. The rearrangement joins TRBV5-8 to TRBJ2-2; D is perhaps TRBD1 or TRBD2 (5 bases each). From germline, CDR1 is SGHTS and CDR2 YDEGEE. The CDR3 runs to 16 residues. Trimming took 4 bases from V and 5 from J, leaving 18 bases between them.

The gene calls are TRBV14 and TRBJ2-3; D is possibly TRBD2 (6 bases). CDR3 size: 14 residues. V lost 6 bases and J lost 0, with 10 bases in between. Germline CDR1 reads SGHDN; CDR2 reads FVKESK. Here the CDR3 reads CASRGGVSTDTQYF. As DNA, the CDR3 is TGTGCCAGCAGAGGAGGGGTTAGCACAGATACGCAGTATTTT.

The chain combines TRBV12-3 or TRBV12-4 with TRBJ2-1; D possibly corresponds to TRBD1 (6 bases). The CDR3 is 12 amino acids. V lost 5 bases to trimming and J lost 8 bases, with 10 bases between them. As DNA, the CDR3 is TGTGCCAGCAGTCAACAGGGTTATGAGCAGTTCTTC. Amino acid sequence: CASSQQGYEQFF.

The V gene is TRBV19, the J gene TRBJ1-3; 7 bases line up with TRBD1. Germline V gene lookup returns CDR1 LNHDA and CDR2 SQIVND (reference sequence). V lost 6 bases and J lost 0; bases outside the gene matches: 5. The CDR3 is 15 residues long. The CDR3 DNA is TGTGCCAGTAGACGACAGGGTTACTCTGGAAACACCATATATTTT. Encoded protein: CASRRQGYSGNTIYF. Complete variable domain (other parts from reference TRBV19 and TRBJ1-3): DGGITQSPKYLFRKEGQNVTLSCEQNLNHDAMYWYRQDPGQGLRLIYYSQIVNDFQKGDIAEGYSVSREKKESFPLTVTSAQKNPTAFYLCASRRQGYSGNTIYFGEGSWLTVV.

The rearrangement uses TRBV12-3 or TRBV12-4 and TRBJ1-2; no clear D. The CDR3 totals 13 residues. V was trimmed by 1 base and J by 7 bases, leaving 10 bases between them. Written as DNA, the CDR3 is TGTGCCAGCAGTTTAGATGGGGTGGGTGGCTACACCTTC. Its translation: CASSLDGVGGYTF.

The chain is built from TRBV30 and TRBJ1-4, with no clear D. Germline CDR1 GTSNPN, CDR2 SVGIG (reference sequence). Trimming shortened V by 0 bases and J by 6 bases, and 11 bases separated the two germline ends. This CDR3 spans 14 amino acids. Here the CDR3 reads CAWSVFYGDEKLFF. The CDR3 region has the DNA TGTGCCTGGAGTGTCTTCTACGGGGATGAAAAACTGTTTTTT. The entire variable domain, with the rest obtained from reference TRBV30 and TRBJ1-4, is as follows: SQTIHQWPATLVQPVGSPLSLECTVEGTSNPNLYWYRQAAGRGLQLLFYSVGIGQISSEVPQNLSASRPQDRQFILSSKKLLLSDSGFYLCAWSVFYGDEKLFFGSGTQLSVL.

This chain links TRBV7-2 with TRBJ2-3; weak D call: TRBD2 (5 bases). The CDR3 runs 16 residues. Trimming stripped 4 bases from V and 7 bases from J, with 21 bases between. Germline V CDR1 and CDR2: SGHTA, FQGNSA. The CDR3 DNA is TGTGCCAGCAGCTCGATCACCCCCTTACTAGGAAATACGCAGTATTTT. Translated, it gives CASSSITPLLGNTQYF.

The chain employs TRBV18 and TRBJ1-1, with 12 bases matching TRBD1. The junction had 7 bases not matched to a gene; V was cut back by 4 bases and J by 4 bases. CDR1 KGHSH and CDR2 LQKENI come from the germline V gene. The CDR3 contains 16 residues. The CDR3 coding sequence is TGTGCCAGCTCACGGGGACAGGGGGCTCGCGGCACTGAAGCTTTCTTT. This translates into CASSRGQGARGTEAFF.

The rearrangement uses TRBV7-2 and TRBJ1-4; D remains unclear. The germline V and J ends were trimmed by 4 bases and 5 bases, with 14 bases remaining between them. The CDR3 extends over 15 amino acids. CDR1 is SGHTA and CDR2 is FQGNSA in the germline V gene. CDR3 sequence reads: CASSSGYSTNEKLFF. For the CDR3, the DNA is TGTGCCAGCAGCTCCGGGTACTCTACCAATGAAAAACTGTTTTTT.

This sequence joins TRBV6-5 and TRBJ2-7, with D possibly matching TRBD1 (6 bases). Trimming shortened V by 6 bases and J by 6 bases, and 21 bases separated the two germline ends. Germline V CDR1 and CDR2: MNHEY, SVGAGI. The CDR3 spans 15 residues. CDR3 nucleotide sequence: TGTGCCAGCAGCCTAACCCGGGACATGTCGTCCGAGCAGTACTTC. This codes for CASSLTRDMSSEQYF.

This sequence joins TRBV15 and TRBJ2-7; D uncertain. V was cut by 6 bases and J by 4 bases, with 19 bases left in between. This CDR3 has 15 amino acids. The germline CDR1 and CDR2 sequences are LNHNV and YYDKDF (reference sequence). In nucleotides, the CDR3 is TGTGCCACCAGTTATGACGGTAGCCCATCGTACGAGCAGTACTTC. Translating gives CATSYDGSPSYEQYF.

This clone came up once. The chain recombines TRBV7-3 with TRBJ1-5, with D perhaps matching TRBD1 (6 bases). The CDR3 is 16 amino acids. Germline V gene data show CDR1 as SGHTA and CDR2 as FQGTGA. Trimming took off 5 bases at V and 2 bases at J, with 16 bases between the two ends. The CDR3 DNA sequence: TGTGCCAGCAGCAAAGAGGGGGTTTTGCGCAATCAGCCCCAGCATTTT. Amino acids: CASSKEGVLRNQPQHF.

This chain links TRBV11-2 with TRBJ2-4, with TRBD1 as a possible D gene (5 bases). With 0 bases removed from V and 7 bases from J, the gap between germline ends came to 13 bases. Per germline, CDR1 SGHAT and CDR2 FQNNGV. The CDR3 consists of 15 residues. This CDR3 reads CASSLDPGLWNIQYF. The CDR3 DNA sequence: TGTGCCAGCAGCTTAGACCCAGGGCTCTGGAACATTCAGTACTTC.

As DNA, the CDR3 is TGTGCTAGTGGTCCGGGACAGGATAGCAATCAGCCCCAGCATTTT. This sequence encodes CASGPGQDSNQPQHF. The chain links TRBV12-5 to TRBJ1-5; the match to TRBD1 covers 8 bases. Looked up from germline, CDR1 is LGHNT and CDR2 is FRNRAP. CDR3 length equals 15 residues. The V gene end was trimmed by 5 bases and the J gene end by 0 bases; junction bases not matched to a gene: 3. The whole variable domain, remainder taken from reference TRBV12-5 and TRBJ1-5, is DARVTQTPRHKVTEMGQEVTMRCQPILGHNTVFWYRQTMMQGLELLAYFRNRAPLDDSGMPKDRFSAEMPDATLATLKIQPSEPRDSAVYFCASGPGQDSNQPQHFGDGTRLSIL.

This clone was observed once. This chain links TRBV15 with TRBJ1-4, with D possibly TRBD1 on 5 matching bases. Trimming took off 0 bases at V and 7 bases at J, with 12 bases between the two ends. Germline V gives CDR1 LNHNV, CDR2 YYDKDF (reference sequence). This CDR3 contains 15 residues. The CDR3 is CATSRERGWGEKLFF. For the CDR3, the DNA is TGTGCCACCAGCAGAGAGCGGGGGTGGGGTGAAAAACTGTTTTTT.